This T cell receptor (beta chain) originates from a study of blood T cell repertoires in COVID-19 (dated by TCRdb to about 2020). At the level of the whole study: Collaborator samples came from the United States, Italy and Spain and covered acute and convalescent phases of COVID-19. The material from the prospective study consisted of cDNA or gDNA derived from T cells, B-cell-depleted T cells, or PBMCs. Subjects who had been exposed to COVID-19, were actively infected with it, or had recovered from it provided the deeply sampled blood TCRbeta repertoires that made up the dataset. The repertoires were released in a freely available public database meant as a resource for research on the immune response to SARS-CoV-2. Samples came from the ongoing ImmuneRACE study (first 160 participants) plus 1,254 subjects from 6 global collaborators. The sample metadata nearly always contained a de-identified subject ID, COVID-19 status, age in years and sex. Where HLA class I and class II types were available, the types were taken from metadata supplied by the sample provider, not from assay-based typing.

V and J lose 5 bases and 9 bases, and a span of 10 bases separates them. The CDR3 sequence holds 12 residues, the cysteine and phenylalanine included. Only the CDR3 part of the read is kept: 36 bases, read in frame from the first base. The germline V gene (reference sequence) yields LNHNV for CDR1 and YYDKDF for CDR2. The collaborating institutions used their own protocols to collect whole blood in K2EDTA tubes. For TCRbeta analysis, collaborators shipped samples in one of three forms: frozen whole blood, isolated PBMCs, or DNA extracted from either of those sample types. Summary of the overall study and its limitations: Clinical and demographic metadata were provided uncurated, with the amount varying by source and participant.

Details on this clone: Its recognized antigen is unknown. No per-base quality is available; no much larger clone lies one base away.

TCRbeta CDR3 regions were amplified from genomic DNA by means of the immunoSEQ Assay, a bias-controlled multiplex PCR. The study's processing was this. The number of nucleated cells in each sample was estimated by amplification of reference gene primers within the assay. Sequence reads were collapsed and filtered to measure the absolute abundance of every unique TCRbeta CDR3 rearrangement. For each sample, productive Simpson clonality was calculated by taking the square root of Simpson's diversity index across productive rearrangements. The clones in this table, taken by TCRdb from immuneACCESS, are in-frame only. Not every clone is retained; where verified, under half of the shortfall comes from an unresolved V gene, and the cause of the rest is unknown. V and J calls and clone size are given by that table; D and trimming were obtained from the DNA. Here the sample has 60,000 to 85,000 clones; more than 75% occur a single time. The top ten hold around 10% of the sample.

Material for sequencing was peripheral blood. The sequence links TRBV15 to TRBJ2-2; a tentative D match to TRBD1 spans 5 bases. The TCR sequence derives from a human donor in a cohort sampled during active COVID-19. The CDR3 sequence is CATSLRVRELFF. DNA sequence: TGTGCCACCAGCCTCAGGGTCAGGGAGCTGTTTTTT.